This TCR beta chain was captured in a study of cytomegalovirus exposure and HLA in healthy donors. This clone was detected a few times. PCR primers comprised 60 Vbeta and 13 Jbeta primers. Clones were sequenced by immunoSEQ multiplex PCR, and TCRdb holds only the in-frame ones, with some missing. The sample consists of approximately 110,000 clones, 55% to 80% of them appearing once. This clonotype originated in a woman aged 25 to 45 in good health and CMV-seronegative. What was sequenced was PBMCs.

In DNA form, the CDR3 reads TGTGCCAGCAGTGCCCTTGGCGGGAGTTACAATGAGCAGTTCTTC. Amino acids: CASSALGGSYNEQFF. The chain combines TRBV25-1 with TRBJ2-1, with 7 bases aligning to TRBD2. Germline V lookup: CDR1 MGHDK, CDR2 SYGVNS. The V and J ends lost 4 bases and 4 bases, in that order; junction bases with no gene match: 7. CDR3 length: 15 residues.